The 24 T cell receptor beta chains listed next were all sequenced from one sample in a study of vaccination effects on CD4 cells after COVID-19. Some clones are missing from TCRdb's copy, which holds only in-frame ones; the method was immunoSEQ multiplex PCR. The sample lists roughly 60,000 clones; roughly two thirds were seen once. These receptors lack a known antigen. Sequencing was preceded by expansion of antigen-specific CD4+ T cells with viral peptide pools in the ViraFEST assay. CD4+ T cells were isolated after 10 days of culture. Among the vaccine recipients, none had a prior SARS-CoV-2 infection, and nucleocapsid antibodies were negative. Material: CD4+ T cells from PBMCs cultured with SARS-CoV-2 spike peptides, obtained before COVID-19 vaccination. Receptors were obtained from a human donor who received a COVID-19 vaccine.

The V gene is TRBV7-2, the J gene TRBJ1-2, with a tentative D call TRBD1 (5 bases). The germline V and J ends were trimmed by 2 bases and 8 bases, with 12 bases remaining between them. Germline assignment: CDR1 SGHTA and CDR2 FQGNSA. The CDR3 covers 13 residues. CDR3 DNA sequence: TGTGCCAGCAGCTTAATGCAGGGATCGGGCTACACCTTC. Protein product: CASSLMQGSGYTF.

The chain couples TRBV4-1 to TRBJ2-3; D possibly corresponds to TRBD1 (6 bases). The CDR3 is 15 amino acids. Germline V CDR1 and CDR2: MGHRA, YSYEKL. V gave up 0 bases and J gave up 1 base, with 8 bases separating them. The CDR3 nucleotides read TGCGCCAGCAGCCAAGAGGGGGCGCGCACAGATACGCAGTATTTT. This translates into CASSQEGARTDTQYF.

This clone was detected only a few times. CDR3 nucleotides: TGTGCCAGTAGTAACCAGGGCGAGAGCTCACCCCTCCACTTT. This gives the protein CASSNQGESSPLHF. The chain couples TRBV19 to TRBJ1-6; tentative D call: TRBD1 (5 bases). Trimming shortened V by 4 bases and J by 10 bases, and 14 bases separated the two germline ends. Germline V gene data show CDR1 as LNHDA and CDR2 as SQIVND (reference sequence). CDR3 size: 14 residues.

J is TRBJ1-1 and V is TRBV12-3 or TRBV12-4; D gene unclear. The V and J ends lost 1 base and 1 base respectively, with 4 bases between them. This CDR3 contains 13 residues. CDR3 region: CASSLGANTEAFF. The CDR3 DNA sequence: TGTGCCAGCAGTTTAGGGGCGAACACTGAAGCTTTCTTT.

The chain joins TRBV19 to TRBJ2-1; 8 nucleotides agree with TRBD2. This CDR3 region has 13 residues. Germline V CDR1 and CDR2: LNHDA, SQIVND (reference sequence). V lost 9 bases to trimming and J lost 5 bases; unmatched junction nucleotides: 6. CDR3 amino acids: CASGTRGHNEQFF. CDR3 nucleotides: TGTGCCAGCGGGACTAGGGGTCACAATGAGCAGTTCTTC.

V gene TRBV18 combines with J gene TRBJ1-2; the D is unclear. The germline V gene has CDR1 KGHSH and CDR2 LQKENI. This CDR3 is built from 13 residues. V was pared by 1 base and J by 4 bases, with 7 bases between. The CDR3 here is CASSPRQVYGYTF. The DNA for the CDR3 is TGTGCCAGCTCACCACGCCAGGTCTATGGCTACACCTTC.

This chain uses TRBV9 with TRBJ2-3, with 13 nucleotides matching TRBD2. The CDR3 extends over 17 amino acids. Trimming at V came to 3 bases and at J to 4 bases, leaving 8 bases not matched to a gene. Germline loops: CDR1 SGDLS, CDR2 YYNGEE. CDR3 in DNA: TGTGCCAGCAGCGAAAGGACTAGCGGGAGTCCCCCAGATACGCAGTATTTT. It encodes CASSERTSGSPPDTQYF.

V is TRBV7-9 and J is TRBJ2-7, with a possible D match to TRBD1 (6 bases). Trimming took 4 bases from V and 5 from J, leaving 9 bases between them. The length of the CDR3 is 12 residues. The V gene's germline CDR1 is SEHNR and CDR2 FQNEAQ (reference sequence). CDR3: CASSSAGDEQYF. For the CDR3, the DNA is TGTGCCAGCAGCTCCGCAGGGGACGAGCAGTACTTC.

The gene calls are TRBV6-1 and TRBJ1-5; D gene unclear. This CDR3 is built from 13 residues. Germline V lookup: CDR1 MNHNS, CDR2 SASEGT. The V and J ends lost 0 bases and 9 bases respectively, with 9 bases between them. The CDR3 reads CASSEASPGPQHF. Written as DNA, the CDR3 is TGTGCCAGCAGTGAAGCCAGCCCGGGGCCCCAGCATTTT.

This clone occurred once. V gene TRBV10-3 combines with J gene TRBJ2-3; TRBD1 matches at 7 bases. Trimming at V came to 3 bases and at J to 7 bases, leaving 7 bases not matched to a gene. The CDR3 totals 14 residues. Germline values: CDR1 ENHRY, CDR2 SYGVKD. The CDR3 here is CAISEGYRGNTQYF. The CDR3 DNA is TGTGCCATCAGTGAAGGCTACAGGGGAAATACGCAGTATTTT.

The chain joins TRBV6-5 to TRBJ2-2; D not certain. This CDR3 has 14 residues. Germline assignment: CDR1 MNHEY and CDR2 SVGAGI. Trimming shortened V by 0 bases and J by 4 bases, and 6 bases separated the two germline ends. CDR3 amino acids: CASSYSQVTGELFF. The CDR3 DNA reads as TGTGCCAGCAGTTACTCGCAGGTCACCGGGGAGCTGTTTTTT.

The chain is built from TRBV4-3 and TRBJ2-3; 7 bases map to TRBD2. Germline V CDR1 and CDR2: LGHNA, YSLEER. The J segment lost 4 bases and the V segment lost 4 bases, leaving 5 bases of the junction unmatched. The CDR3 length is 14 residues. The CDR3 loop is CASSRGTIADTQYF. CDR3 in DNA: TGCGCCAGCAGCCGGGGGACTATCGCAGATACGCAGTATTTT.

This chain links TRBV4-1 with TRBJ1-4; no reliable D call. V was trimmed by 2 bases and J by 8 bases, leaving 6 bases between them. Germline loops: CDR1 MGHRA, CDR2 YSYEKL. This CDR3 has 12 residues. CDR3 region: CASSQRWEKLFF. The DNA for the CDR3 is TGCGCCAGCAGCCAACGGTGGGAAAAACTGTTTTTT.

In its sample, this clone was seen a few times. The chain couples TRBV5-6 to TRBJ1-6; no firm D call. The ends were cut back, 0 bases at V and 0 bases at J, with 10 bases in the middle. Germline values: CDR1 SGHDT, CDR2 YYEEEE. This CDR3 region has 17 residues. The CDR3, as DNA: TGTGCCAGCAGCTTGGGACCCCCGAGCTCCTATAATTCACCCCTCCACTTT. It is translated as CASSLGPPSSYNSPLHF.

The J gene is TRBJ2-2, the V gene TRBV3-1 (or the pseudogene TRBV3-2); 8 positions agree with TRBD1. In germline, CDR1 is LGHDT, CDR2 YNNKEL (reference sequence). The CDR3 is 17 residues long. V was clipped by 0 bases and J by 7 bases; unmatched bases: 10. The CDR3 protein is CASSQDAGRGRIGELFF. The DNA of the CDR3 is TGTGCCAGCAGCCAAGATGCGGGCAGGGGGCGAATCGGGGAGCTGTTTTTT.

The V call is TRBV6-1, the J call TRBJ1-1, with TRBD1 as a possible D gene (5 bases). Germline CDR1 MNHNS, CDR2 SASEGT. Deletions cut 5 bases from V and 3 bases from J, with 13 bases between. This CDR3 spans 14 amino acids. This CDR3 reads CASSFGGWDTEAFF. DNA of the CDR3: TGTGCCAGCAGTTTCGGGGGGTGGGACACTGAAGCTTTCTTT.

In nucleotides, the CDR3 is TGTGCCAGCAGCTTAGACAGGACTGGGCCCCAGCATTTT. Its protein product is CASSLDRTGPQHF. The rearrangement links TRBV11-1 to TRBJ1-5, with D possibly matching TRBD1 (5 bases). The CDR3 is 13 residues long. V was clipped by 1 base and J by 9 bases, with 10 bases between them. The germline gives CDR1 SGHAT, CDR2 FQDESV (reference sequence).

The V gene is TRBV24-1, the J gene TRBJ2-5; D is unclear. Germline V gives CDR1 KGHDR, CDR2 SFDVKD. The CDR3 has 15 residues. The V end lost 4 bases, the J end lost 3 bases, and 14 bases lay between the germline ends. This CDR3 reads CATSDPGRAEETQYF. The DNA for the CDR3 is TGTGCCACCAGTGACCCCGGAAGGGCAGAAGAGACCCAGTACTTC.

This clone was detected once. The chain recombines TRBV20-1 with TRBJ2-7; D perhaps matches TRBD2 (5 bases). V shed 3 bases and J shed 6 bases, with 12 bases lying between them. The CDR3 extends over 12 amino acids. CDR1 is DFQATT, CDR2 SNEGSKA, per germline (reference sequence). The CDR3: CSASRDGSEQYF. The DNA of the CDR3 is TGCAGTGCTAGTCGGGATGGGAGCGAGCAGTACTTC.

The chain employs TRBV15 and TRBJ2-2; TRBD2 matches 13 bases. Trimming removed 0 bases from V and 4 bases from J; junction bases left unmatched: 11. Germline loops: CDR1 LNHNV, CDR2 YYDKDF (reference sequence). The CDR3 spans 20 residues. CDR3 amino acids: CATSREGTSGVAFGTGELFF. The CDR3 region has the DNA TGTGCCACCAGCAGAGAAGGGACTAGCGGGGTCGCCTTCGGCACCGGGGAGCTGTTTTTT.

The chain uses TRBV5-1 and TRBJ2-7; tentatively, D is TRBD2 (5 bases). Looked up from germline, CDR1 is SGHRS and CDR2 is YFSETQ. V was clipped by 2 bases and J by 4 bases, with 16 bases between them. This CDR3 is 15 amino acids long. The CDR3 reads CASSFSSGVEYEQYF. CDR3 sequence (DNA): TGCGCCAGCAGCTTTAGTTCCGGGGTCGAATACGAGCAGTACTTC.

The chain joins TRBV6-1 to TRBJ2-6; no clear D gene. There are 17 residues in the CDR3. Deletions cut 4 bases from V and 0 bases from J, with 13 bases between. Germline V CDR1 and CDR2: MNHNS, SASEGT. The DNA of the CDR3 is TGTGCCAGCAGTGGGCGGAACATGAGCTCTGGGGCCAACGTCCTGACTTTC. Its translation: CASSGRNMSSGANVLTF.

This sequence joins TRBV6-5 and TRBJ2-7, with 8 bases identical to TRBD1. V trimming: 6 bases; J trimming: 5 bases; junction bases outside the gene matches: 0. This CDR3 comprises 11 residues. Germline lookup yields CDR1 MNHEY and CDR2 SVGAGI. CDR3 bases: TGTGCCAGCAGGGACAGGGACGAGCAGTACTTC. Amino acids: CASRDRDEQYF.

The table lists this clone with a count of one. CDR3 sequence: CASSPPMGFGELFF. The CDR3, as DNA: TGTGCCAGCTCACCACCGATGGGTTTTGGGGAGCTGTTTTTT. The chain recombines TRBV18 with TRBJ2-2; D gene uncertain. Looked up from germline, CDR1 is KGHSH and CDR2 is LQKENI. The CDR3 is 14 amino acids. V lost 0 bases, J lost 8 bases, and 10 bases lay in between.